The following is a TCR beta chain sequence with its context. Antigen unknown. PCR involved 60 Vbeta and 13 Jbeta primers. The method was immunoSEQ multiplex PCR; TCRdb's version includes in-frame clones alone and lacks a portion of them. This table has 200,000 to 250,000 clones, about four fifths appearing once. This record comes from a study of cytomegalovirus exposure and HLA in healthy donors. Study overall: Early release data held approximately 81 million unique TCRs from HLA-typed donors. Most genotyped donors, 75% to 85% of 398, had Caucasian-associated genetic ancestry. Findings and limits, study-wide: Versus the approximately 670-donor mean, an Asian-associated ancestry cluster reportedly showed fewer N-insertions in a later analysis.

CDR3 size: 19 residues. With 4 bases clipped from V and 0 bases from J, the junction kept 12 bases outside the gene matches. Germline V gene lookup returns CDR1 SGHRS and CDR2 YFSETQ. Sequencing used PBMCs. This sequence was found in a woman aged 50 to 60 in good health and CMV-seropositive. The chain employs TRBV5-1 and TRBJ2-6; 8 bases are a match to TRBD1. CDR3 sequence: CASSPGQGKRGSGANVLTF. Here the CDR3 DNA reads TGCGCCAGCAGCCCCGGACAGGGTAAAAGGGGCTCTGGGGCCAACGTCCTGACTTTC.